This paragraph reports one T cell receptor (beta chain). Deletions cut 2 bases from V and 6 bases from J, with 19 bases between. This CDR3 has 17 residues. Looked up from germline, CDR1 is MDHEN and CDR2 is SYDVKM. It was with a sample-barcoded 5' primer and a J-beta primer mix that a second PCR of roughly 7 to 12 cycles was run. Each CDR3 protein gets one entry after TCRdb re-called the 5' RACE reads with MiXCR. The sample includes hundreds of thousands of distinct CDR3 sequences, just over 55% of them seen just once. This specimen belongs to a study of blood T cells in healthy people across ages. Each sample gave at least 6 million isolated PBMCs.

The TCR was taken from a man aged 40-49 years in good health. Material for sequencing was blood. The chain uses TRBV28 and TRBJ1-4, with D possibly being TRBD1 (5 bases). This chain's CDR3 is CASSLVAQGVRDEKLFF. The CDR3 DNA reads TGTGCCAGCAGTTTAGTGGCTCAGGGCGTGAGGGATGAAAAACTGTTTTTT.